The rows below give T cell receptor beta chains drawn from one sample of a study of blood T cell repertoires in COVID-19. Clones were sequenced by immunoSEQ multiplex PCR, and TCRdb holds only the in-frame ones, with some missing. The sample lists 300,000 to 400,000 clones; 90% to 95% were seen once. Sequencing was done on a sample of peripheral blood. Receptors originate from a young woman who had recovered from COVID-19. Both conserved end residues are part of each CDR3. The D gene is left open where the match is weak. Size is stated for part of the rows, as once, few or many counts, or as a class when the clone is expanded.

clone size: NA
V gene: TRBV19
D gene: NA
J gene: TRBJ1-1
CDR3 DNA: TGTGCCAGTAGTATGAGAAGCTTGAACACTGAAGCTTTCTTT
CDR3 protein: CASSMRSLNTEAFF

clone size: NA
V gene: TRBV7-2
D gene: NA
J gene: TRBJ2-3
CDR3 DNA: TGTGCCAGCAGTCCGGTGGGCACAGATACGCAGTATTTT
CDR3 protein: CASSPVGTDTQYF

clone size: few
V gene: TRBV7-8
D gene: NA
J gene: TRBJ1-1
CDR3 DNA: TGTGCCAGCAGCCGATACGGGAGGGAAGCTTTCTTT
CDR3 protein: CASSRYGREAFF

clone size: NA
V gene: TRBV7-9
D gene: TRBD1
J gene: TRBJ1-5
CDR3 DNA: TGTGCCAGCAGCATGACAGGGACTCAGCCCCAGCATTTT
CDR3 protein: CASSMTGTQPQHF

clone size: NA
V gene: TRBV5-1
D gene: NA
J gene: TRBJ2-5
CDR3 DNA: TGCGCCAGCACGGTCGGTAGCATGGAGACCCAGTACTTC
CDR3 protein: CASTVGSMETQYF

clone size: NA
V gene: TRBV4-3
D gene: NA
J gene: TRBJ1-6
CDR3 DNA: TGCGCCAGCAGCCAAGAACAGTTAGGCTTGGCCTATAATTCACCCCTCCACTTT
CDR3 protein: CASSQEQLGLAYNSPLHF

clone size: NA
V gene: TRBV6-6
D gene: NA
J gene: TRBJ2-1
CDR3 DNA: TGTGCCAGCAGCCCCCGAAGGGGGTACTACAATGAGCAGTTCTTC
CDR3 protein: CASSPRRGYYNEQFF

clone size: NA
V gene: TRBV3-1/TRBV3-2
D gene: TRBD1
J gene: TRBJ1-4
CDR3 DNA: TGTGCCAGCAGCCAAGATCTCCGGACAGGGGTGAAACTGTTTTTT
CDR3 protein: CASSQDLRTGVKLFF

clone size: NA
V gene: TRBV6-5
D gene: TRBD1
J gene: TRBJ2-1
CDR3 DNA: TGTGCCAGCAGTTACAGGGGACAGTCCGGCAATGAGCAGTTCTTC
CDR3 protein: CASSYRGQSGNEQFF

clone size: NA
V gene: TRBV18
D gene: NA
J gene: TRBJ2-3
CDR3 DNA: TGTGCCAGCTCACCGGCGGGAACCACAGATACGCAGTATTTT
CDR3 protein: CASSPAGTTDTQYF

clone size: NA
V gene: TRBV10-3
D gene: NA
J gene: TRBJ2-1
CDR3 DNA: TGTGCCATCAGCGAAACAAGGGGGAAAGGGAACAATGAGCAGTTCTTC
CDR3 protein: CAISETRGKGNNEQFF

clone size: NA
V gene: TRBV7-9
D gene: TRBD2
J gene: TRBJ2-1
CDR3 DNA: TGTGCCACCGGACTAGCGGGAGACGGTAATGAGCAGTTCTTC
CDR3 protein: CATGLAGDGNEQFF

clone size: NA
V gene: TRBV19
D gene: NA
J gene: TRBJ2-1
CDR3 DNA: TGTGCCAGTAGTATAATGGGGAGCGGTGAGCAGTTCTTC
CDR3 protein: CASSIMGSGEQFF

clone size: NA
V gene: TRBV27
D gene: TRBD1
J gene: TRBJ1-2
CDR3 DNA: TGTGCCAGCAGACCGACAGGGTCCTATGGCTACACCTTC
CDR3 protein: CASRPTGSYGYTF

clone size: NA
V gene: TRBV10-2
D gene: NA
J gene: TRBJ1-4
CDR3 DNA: TGCGCCAGCAGTGATCTTAATGAAAAACTGTTTTTT
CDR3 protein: CASSDLNEKLFF

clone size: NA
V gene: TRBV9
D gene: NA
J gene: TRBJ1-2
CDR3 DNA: TGTGCCAGCAGCGTAGCGGCGGAGTTCCGGTATGGCTACACCTTC
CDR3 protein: CASSVAAEFRYGYTF

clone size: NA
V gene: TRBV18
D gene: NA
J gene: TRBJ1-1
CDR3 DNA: TGTGCCAGCTCACCACCGGAGGGACGGAACACTGAAGCTTTCTTT
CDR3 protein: CASSPPEGRNTEAFF

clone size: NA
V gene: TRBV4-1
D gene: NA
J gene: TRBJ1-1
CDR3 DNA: TGCGCCAGCAGCCAAGGACAGAACACTGAAGCTTTCTTT
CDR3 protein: CASSQGQNTEAFF

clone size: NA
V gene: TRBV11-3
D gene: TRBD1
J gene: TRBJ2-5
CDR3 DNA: TGTGCCAGCAGCTACAGATCCCGGGACAGAATCTTCAAAGGGGAGACCCAGTACTTC
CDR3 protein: CASSYRSRDRIFKGETQYF

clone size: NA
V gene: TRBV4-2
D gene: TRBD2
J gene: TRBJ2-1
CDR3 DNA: TGTGCCAGCAGCCAAGATGTGGCTAGCGGGAGATTCTTC
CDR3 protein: CASSQDVASGRFF

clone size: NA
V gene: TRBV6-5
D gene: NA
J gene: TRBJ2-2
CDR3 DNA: TGTGCCAGCAGTTACTCCTCTAGCGCCGGGGAGCTGTTTTTT
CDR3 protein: CASSYSSSAGELFF

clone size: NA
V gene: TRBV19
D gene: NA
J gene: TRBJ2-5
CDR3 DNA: TGTGCCAGTAGTTCATTACCAGGGGCGACCCAGTACTTC
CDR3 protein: CASSSLPGATQYF

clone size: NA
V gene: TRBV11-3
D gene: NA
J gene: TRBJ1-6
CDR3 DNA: TGTGCCAGCAGCCACGCCACGACAGGACCTGATTCACCCCTCCACTTT
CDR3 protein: CASSHATTGPDSPLHF

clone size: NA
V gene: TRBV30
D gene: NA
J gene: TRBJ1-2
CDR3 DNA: TGTGCCTGGAGTGTGGCACCTAGCTATGGCTACACCTTC
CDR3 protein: CAWSVAPSYGYTF

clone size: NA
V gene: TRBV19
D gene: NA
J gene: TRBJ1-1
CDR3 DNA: TGTGCCAGTAGTATCAGGGTGCCGGGCACTGAAGCTTTCTTT
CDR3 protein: CASSIRVPGTEAFF

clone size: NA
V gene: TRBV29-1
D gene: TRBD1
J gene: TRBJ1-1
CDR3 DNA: TGCAGCGGGGACAGGGAGGACGGCACTGAAGCTTTCTTT
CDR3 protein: CSGDREDGTEAFF

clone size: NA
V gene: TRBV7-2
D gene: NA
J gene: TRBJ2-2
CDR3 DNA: TGTGCCAGCAGCTTAAAGTGGCCCGGGGAGCTGTTTTTT
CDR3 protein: CASSLKWPGELFF

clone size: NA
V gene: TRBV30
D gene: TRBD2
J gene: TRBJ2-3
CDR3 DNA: TGTGCCTGGAGTGTAGGGGGCGGGAGGGCAGATACGCAGTATTTT
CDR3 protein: CAWSVGGGRADTQYF

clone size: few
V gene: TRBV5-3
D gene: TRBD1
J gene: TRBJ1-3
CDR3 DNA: TGTGCCAGAAGCCACGGGACAGGGCCAGCTGGAAACACCATATATTTT
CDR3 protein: CARSHGTGPAGNTIYF

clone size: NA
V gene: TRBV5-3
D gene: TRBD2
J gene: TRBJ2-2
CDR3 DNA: TGTGCCAGAAGTTTAGCGGGAGGGGAGCTGTTTTTT
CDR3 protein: CARSLAGGELFF

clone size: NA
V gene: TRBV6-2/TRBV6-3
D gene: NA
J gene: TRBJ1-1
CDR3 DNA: TGTGCCAGCAGCTTCAGGGGATCGAACACTGAAGCTTTCTTT
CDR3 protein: CASSFRGSNTEAFF

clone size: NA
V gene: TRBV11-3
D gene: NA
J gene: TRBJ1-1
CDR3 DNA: TGTGCCAGCAGTCTACAGGCACCCACTGAAGCTTTCTTT
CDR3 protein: CASSLQAPTEAFF

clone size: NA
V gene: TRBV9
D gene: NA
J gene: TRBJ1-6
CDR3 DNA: TGTGCCAGCAGCGTAACCGATCGTGGAGGGAGCTCCTATAATTCACCCCTCCACTTT
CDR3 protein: CASSVTDRGGSSYNSPLHF

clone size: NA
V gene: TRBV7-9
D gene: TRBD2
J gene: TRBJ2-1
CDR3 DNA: TGTGCCAGCAGCTTAGGGGTAGCGGGAGGCCGCTCCTACAATGAGCAGTTCTTC
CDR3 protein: CASSLGVAGGRSYNEQFF

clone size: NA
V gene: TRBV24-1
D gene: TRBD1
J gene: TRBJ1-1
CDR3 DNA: TGTGCCACCAGTGGCGACAGGGGGGAAACTGAAGCTTTCTTT
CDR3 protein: CATSGDRGETEAFF

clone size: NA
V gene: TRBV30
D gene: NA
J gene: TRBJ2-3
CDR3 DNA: TGTGCCTGGAGTGGGCAGGATACGCAGTATTTT
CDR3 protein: CAWSGQDTQYF

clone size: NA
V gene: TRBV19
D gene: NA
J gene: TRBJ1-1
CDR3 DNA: TGTGTCAGTAACACATGGGAGGGCCGGAACACTGAAGCTTTCTTT
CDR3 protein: CVSNTWEGRNTEAFF

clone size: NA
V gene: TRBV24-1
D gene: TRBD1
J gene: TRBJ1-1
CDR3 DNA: TGTGCCACCCGGGACAGGGGCAAAACTGAAGCTTTCTTT
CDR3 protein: CATRDRGKTEAFF

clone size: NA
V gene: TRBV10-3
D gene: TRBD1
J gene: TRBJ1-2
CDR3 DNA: TGTGCCACCCAGAGACAGGGTAACTATGGCTACACCTTC
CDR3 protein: CATQRQGNYGYTF

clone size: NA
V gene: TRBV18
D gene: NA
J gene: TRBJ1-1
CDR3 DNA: TGTGCCAGCTCACCGATAACAAGGTCCGGGGCTGAAGCTTTCTTT
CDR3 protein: CASSPITRSGAEAFF

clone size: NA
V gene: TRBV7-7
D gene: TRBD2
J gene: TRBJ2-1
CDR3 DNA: TGTGCCAGCAGCTTAGCTGGACTAGCGGGTTATGAGCAGTTCTTC
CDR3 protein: CASSLAGLAGYEQFF

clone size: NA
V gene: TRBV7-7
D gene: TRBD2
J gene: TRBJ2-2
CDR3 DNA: TGTGCCAGCAGCTTGGGACTACCCACCACCGGGGAGCTGTTTTTT
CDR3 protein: CASSLGLPTTGELFF

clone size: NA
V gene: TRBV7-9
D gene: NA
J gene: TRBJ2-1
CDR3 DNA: TGTGCCAGCAGCGCCTCCAGGCGGGGCCACAATGAGCAGTTCTTC
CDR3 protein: CASSASRRGHNEQFF

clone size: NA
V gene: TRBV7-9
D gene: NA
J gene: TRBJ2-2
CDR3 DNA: TGTGCCAGCAGCTTAGTTTCAGGGATTACCGGGGAGCTGTTTTTT
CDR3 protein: CASSLVSGITGELFF

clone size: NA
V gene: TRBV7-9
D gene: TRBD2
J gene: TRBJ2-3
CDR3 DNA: TGTGCCAGCAGCCCCGTTGGAAAGCGGGAGTCAGATACGCAGTATTTT
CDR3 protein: CASSPVGKRESDTQYF

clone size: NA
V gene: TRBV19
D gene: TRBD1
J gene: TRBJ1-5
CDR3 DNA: TGTGCCAGTAGTATAACAGGGGATCAGCCCCAGCATTTT
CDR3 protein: CASSITGDQPQHF

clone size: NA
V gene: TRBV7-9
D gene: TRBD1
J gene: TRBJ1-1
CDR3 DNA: TGTGCCAGCAGCTTAGGGACAGGGTGGGATTACACTGAAGCTTTCTTT
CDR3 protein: CASSLGTGWDYTEAFF

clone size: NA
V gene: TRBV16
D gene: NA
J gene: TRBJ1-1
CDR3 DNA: TGTGCCAGCAGCTCCTGGCAGAACACTGAAGCTTTCTTT
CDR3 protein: CASSSWQNTEAFF

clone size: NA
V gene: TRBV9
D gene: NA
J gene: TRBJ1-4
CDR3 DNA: TGTGCCAGCAGCGTAGATCCAGGCTATAATGAAAAACTGTTTTTT
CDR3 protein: CASSVDPGYNEKLFF

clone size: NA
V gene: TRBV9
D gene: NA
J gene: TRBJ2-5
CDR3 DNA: TGTGCCAGCAGCGTGGGTACGGGCCAAGAGACCCAGTACTTC
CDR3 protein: CASSVGTGQETQYF

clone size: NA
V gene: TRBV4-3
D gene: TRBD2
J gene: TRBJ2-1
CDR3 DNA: TGCGCCAGCAGCCAAATGACTAGCGCCTACAATGAGCAGTTCTTC
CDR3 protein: CASSQMTSAYNEQFF

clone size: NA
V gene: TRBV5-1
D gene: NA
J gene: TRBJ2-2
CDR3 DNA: TGCGCCAGCAGCCGACAGGATTCTGGCGGGGAGCTGTTTTTT
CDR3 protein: CASSRQDSGGELFF

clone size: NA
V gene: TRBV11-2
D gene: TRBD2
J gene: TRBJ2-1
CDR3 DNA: TGTGCCAGCAGCACAGAGCCTAGCGGGATGTCGAGATACAATGAGCAGTTCTTC
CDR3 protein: CASSTEPSGMSRYNEQFF

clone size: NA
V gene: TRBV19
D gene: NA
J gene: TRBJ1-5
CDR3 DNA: TGTGCCAGTAGTAGGAGTGACCAGCCCCAGCATTTT
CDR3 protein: CASSRSDQPQHF